A selection of T cell receptor beta chains follows, all from one sample in a study of control samples from healthy donors and cancer patients. Profiled with immunoSEQ multiplex PCR; TCRdb holds only in-frame clones, not every one. This sample has almost 85,000 clones, with 94% found just once. Sample: blood. Every receptor here comes from a woman younger than 35 in good health. Each CDR3 is given with its conserved first and last residue.

CSVETGPGNTIYF	TRBV29-1
CASSVSSGSIPTDTQYF	TRBV9
CASSPAAVEGAGYTF	TRBV18
CASSLGLAGALGNEQFF	TRBV5-1
CATNREGPEVYGYTF	TRBV7-9
CASSYGTGSPYEQYF	TRBV6-2/TRBV6-3
CASSLPTFSGRYNEQFF	TRBV7-3
CSASQAETQYF	TRBV20-1
CASSYVPITNTGELFF	TRBV6-6
CASSFPNGPQHF	TRBV28
CASRDVERSYNSPLHF	TRBV2
CASSPGGGGHQPQHF	TRBV9
CASSLDRAPTGLDTQYF	TRBV27
CASSQLAGGQTQYF	TRBV3-1/TRBV3-2
CASSPSSRLLSSYEQYF	TRBV5-6
CASIAAQGLSYNEQFF	TRBV7-9
CATNTGESNYSNQPQHF	TRBV2